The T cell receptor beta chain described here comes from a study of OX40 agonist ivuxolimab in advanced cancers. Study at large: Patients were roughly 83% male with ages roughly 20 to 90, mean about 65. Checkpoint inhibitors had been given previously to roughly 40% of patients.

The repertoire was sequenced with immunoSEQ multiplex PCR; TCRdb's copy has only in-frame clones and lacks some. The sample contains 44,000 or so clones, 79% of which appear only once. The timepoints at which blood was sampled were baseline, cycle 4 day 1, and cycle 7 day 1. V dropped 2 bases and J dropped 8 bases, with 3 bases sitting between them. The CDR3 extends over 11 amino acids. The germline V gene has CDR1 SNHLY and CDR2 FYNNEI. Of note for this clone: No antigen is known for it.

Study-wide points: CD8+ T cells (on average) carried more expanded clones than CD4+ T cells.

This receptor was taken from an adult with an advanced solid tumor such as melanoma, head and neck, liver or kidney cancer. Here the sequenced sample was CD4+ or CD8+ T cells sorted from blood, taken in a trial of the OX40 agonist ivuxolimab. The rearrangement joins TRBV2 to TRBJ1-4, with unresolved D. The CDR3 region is CASSEWEKLFF. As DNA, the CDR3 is TGTGCCAGCAGTGAATGGGAAAAACTGTTTTTT.